This T cell receptor (beta chain) derives from a study of cytomegalovirus exposure and HLA in healthy donors. Germline V gene sequence: CDR1 SGHTA, CDR2 FQGNSA. CDR3 size: 13 residues. V trimming: 5 bases; J trimming: 7 bases; junction bases outside the gene matches: 5. 60 Vbeta and 13 Jbeta primers were used in PCR. Data came from immunoSEQ multiplex PCR; TCRdb stores just in-frame clones and leaves some out. The table lists 60,000 to 75,000 clones, roughly 72% of them singletons, with over 20% in the top ten. V usage is TRBV7-2 and J usage is TRBJ1-2, with TRBD1 matching over 9 bases. The material sequenced was PBMCs. The receptor was derived from a woman aged 25 to 39 in good health and CMV-seropositive. CDR3 sequence: CASSQQGAGGYTF. Here the CDR3 DNA reads TGTGCCAGCAGCCAACAGGGGGCTGGTGGCTACACCTTC.